The source of this TCR beta chain is a study of T cells in Graves' hyperthyroidism and ophthalmopathy. Disease duration under 2 months; hyperthyroidism patients were aged 18 to 65. Exclusion of patients followed from uncontrolled infection, other autoimmune disease, pregnancy or lactation. Diagnoses rested on clinical symptoms, serum thyroxine and TRAb, thyroid ultrasound and orbital computed tomography. TCR beta CDR3 regions were amplified from RNA. The HTBI primer set served for first-round RT-PCR of the TCR CDR3. MiXCR, applied by TCRdb to the multiplex PCR reads, yields one record per CDR3 protein. This repertoire shows 150,000 or so distinct CDR3 sequences, more than 20% found once; its top ten account for more than 65%. This clonotype appeared many times. The receptor was isolated from a woman aged 50 to 60 with Graves' hyperthyroidism that later progressed to Graves' ophthalmopathy. Sequenced material: blood.

Here the CDR3 reads CASSTPRDRGETQYF. In nucleotides, the CDR3 is TGTGCCAGCAGTACTCCCCGGGACCGCGGAGAGACCCAGTACTTC. This sequence joins TRBV6-5 and TRBJ2-5, with D perhaps being TRBD1 or TRBD2 (5 bases each). V was trimmed by 5 bases and J by 4 bases, leaving 17 bases between them. Germline CDR1 is MNHEY and CDR2 is SVGAGI. The CDR3 runs to 15 residues.